This is a list of T cell receptor beta chains from one sample in a study of vaccination and CD4 T cells after COVID-19. TCRdb ran MiXCR on the PCR reads and lists one entry per CDR3 protein. This sample carries 15,000 or so distinct CDR3 sequences, about 60% of them seen once, and the ten largest clones take about 11%. Their antigens are not known. The sequenced material came from CD4+ T cells from blood, cultured in vitro. The receptor set was obtained from a human donor who had recovered from COVID-19. Both conserved end residues are part of each CDR3. The order of the fields is CDR3 length, clone size, D gene, V gene, J gene, CDR3 protein, CDR3 DNA. D genes are given only for firm matches. Size is omitted from some rows. Given values are once, few, many or a class for expanded clones.

>13|NA|NA|TRBV7-9|TRBJ2-5
CASSYSAMMSQYF
TGTGCCAGCAGCTACTCAGCCATGATGTCCCAGTACTTC
>14|NA|NA|TRBV28|TRBJ2-1
CASIKQSWRHEQFF
TGTGCCAGCATAAAACAGTCCTGGCGGCATGAGCAGTTCTTC
>14|NA|TRBD1|TRBV7-2|TRBJ1-6
CASSPRQGGSPLHF
TGTGCCAGCAGCCCCCGACAGGGCGGATCACCCCTCCACTTT
>15|few|NA|TRBV27|TRBJ1-6
CASSLSPTGLSPLHF
TGTGCCAGCAGTTTATCGCCGACAGGACTTTCACCCCTCCACTTT
>13|NA|TRBD2|TRBV28|TRBJ2-2
CASTPGGTGELFF
TGTGCCAGCACCCCGGGGGGCACCGGGGAGCTGTTTTTT
>16|NA|NA|TRBV7-8|TRBJ2-3
CADSPGVSTNTDTQYF
TGTGCCGACTCACCGGGGGTGTCAACCAACACAGATACGCAGTATTTT
>17|NA|NA|TRBV4-1|TRBJ1-5
CASSQEGVPRGNQPQHF
TGCGCCAGCAGCCAAGAAGGCGTACCCAGAGGCAATCAGCCCCAGCATTTT
>17|NA|NA|TRBV6-1|TRBJ1-6
CATVRGSTQGLNSPLHF
TGTGCCACCGTGAGAGGGTCGACACAGGGCCTCAATTCACCCCTCCACTTT
>16|NA|TRBD1|TRBV4-1|TRBJ2-5
CASSQGEGQGQETQYF
TGCGCCAGCAGCCAAGGGGAAGGACAGGGACAAGAGACCCAGTACTTC
>13|NA|NA|TRBV2|TRBJ1-5
CASVDNRNQPQHF
TGTGCCAGCGTGGACAATCGCAATCAGCCCCAGCATTTT
>15|NA|TRBD2|TRBV11-2|TRBJ2-5
CASSLRTSGEETQYF
TGTGCCAGCAGCCTTAGGACTAGCGGGGAAGAGACCCAGTACTTC
>16|NA|TRBD1|TRBV6-1|TRBJ1-4
CASSANQGAGNEKLFF
TGTGCCAGCAGTGCCAACCAGGGGGCGGGTAATGAAAAACTGTTTTTT
>13|few|NA|TRBV6-1|TRBJ1-1
CASPASVNTEAFF
TGTGCCAGCCCAGCGTCGGTGAACACTGAAGCTTTCTTT
>16|NA|TRBD1|TRBV5-1|TRBJ2-1
CASSLRQGGNEGEQFF
TGCGCCAGCAGCTTGAGACAGGGGGGCAATGAGGGTGAGCAGTTCTTC
>15|NA|NA|TRBV7-3|TRBJ1-1
CASSLQGLGNTEAFF
TGTGCCAGCAGCTTACAGGGGCTTGGGAACACTGAAGCTTTCTTT
>14|NA|NA|TRBV5-1|TRBJ2-5
CASSLGISQETQYF
TGCGCCAGCAGCTTAGGCATTTCACAAGAGACCCAGTACTTC
>13|NA|NA|TRBV20-1|TRBJ1-5
CSARVGADQPQHF
TGCAGTGCTAGAGTGGGGGCGGATCAGCCCCAGCATTTT
>15|NA|TRBD2|TRBV28|TRBJ2-3
CASTSPSGRPDTQYF
TGTGCCAGCACCTCCCCTAGCGGGAGACCAGATACGCAGTATTTT
>15|NA|NA|TRBV19|TRBJ2-2
CASSIGGRGTGELFF
TGTGCCAGTAGTATAGGGGGGAGAGGCACCGGGGAGCTGTTTTTT
>18|NA|NA|TRBV7-6|TRBJ2-7
CASSLGPPTATRSYEQYF
TGTGCCAGCAGCTTAGGGCCCCCGACAGCAACACGCTCCTACGAGCAGTACTTC
>13|few|NA|TRBV4-1|TRBJ1-5
CASSQDWDQPQHF
TGCGCCAGCAGCCAAGATTGGGATCAGCCCCAGCATTTT
>13|few|TRBD1|TRBV30|TRBJ1-1
CAWSRQGDTEAFF
TGTGCCTGGAGCCGACAGGGGGACACTGAAGCTTTCTTT
>14|NA|TRBD2|TRBV6-1|TRBJ2-3
CASKTSGSTDTQYF
TGTGCCAGCAAGACTAGCGGGAGCACAGATACGCAGTATTTT
>15|few|NA|TRBV23-1|TRBJ2-7
CASSLSRGFDNEQYF
TGCGCCAGCAGTCTTAGTCGAGGATTCGACAACGAGCAGTACTTC
>14|NA|TRBD1|TRBV6-1|TRBJ1-6
CASSPGQEGSPLHF
TGTGCCAGCAGCCCGGGACAGGAAGGCTCACCCCTCCACTTT
>15|NA|TRBD1|TRBV9|TRBJ1-2
CASSVGPGGSYGYTF
TGTGCCAGCAGCGTAGGCCCAGGGGGGTCCTATGGCTACACCTTC
>14|few|NA|TRBV20-1|TRBJ2-3
CSARVSGFTDTQYF
TGCAGTGCTAGAGTCAGCGGGTTCACAGATACGCAGTATTTT
>12|NA|NA|TRBV25-1|TRBJ2-3
CASSERRDTQYF
TGTGCCAGCAGTGAACGAAGAGATACGCAGTATTTT
>14|NA|NA|TRBV28|TRBJ1-4
CASSFVGINEKLFF
TGTGCCAGCAGTTTCGTGGGGATTAATGAAAAACTGTTTTTT
>13|NA|NA|TRBV20-1|TRBJ2-7
CSAPKPGRYEQYF
TGCAGTGCCCCAAAACCAGGTCGCTACGAGCAGTACTTC
>13|NA|NA|TRBV7-9|TRBJ2-1
CASSRNQANEQFF
TGTGCCAGCAGCCGAAACCAGGCAAATGAGCAGTTCTTC
>17|NA|TRBD2|TRBV6-1|TRBJ2-7
CASSESWDNRGAYEQYF
TGTGCCAGCAGTGAAAGCTGGGATAATCGGGGGGCCTACGAGCAGTACTTC
>16|NA|NA|TRBV7-8|TRBJ2-3
CASSFNKNSHTDTQYF
TGTGCCAGCAGCTTCAACAAGAACAGCCACACAGATACGCAGTATTTT
>15|once|NA|TRBV7-2|TRBJ1-1
CASSQHRVVDTEAFF
TGTGCCAGCAGTCAGCACAGGGTTGTTGACACTGAAGCTTTCTTT
>14|few|NA|TRBV7-2|TRBJ2-7
CASSLEGTNYEQYF
TGTGCCAGCAGCTTAGAGGGTACGAACTACGAGCAGTACTTC
>13|few|NA|TRBV20-1|TRBJ1-2
CSASRRTADGYTF
TGCAGTGCTAGTCGCCGGACGGCAGACGGCTACACCTTC
>16|NA|NA|TRBV28|TRBJ2-7
CASSLDGGVSPYEQYF
TGTGCCAGCAGTTTAGACGGGGGTGTCTCTCCCTACGAGCAGTACTTC
>18|few|TRBD2|TRBV20-1|TRBJ2-7
CSARDGLAGGLSSYEQYF
TGCAGTGCTAGAGACGGACTAGCGGGAGGGCTCAGCTCCTACGAGCAGTACTTC
>14|NA|TRBD1|TRBV6-1|TRBJ1-5
CASSVDRGNQPQHF
TGTGCCAGCAGTGTGGACAGGGGGAATCAGCCCCAGCATTTT
>11|NA|NA|TRBV30|TRBJ2-5
CAWVTAGTQYF
TGTGCCTGGGTGACAGCGGGGACCCAGTACTTC
>13|NA|NA|TRBV2|TRBJ1-2
CASSGEINYGYTF
TGTGCCAGCAGTGGGGAGATTAACTATGGCTACACCTTC
>12|NA|NA|TRBV10-3|TRBJ2-7
CAIGAEHYEQYF
TGTGCCATCGGTGCGGAGCACTACGAGCAGTACTTC
>16|NA|TRBD2|TRBV4-2|TRBJ2-1
CASSQVNAGGDNEQFF
TGTGCCAGCAGCCAAGTGAACGCGGGAGGAGATAATGAGCAGTTCTTC
>16|NA|NA|TRBV5-1|TRBJ2-5
CASSDAGTSDRLAQYF
TGCGCCAGCAGCGACGCCGGGACCTCTGATCGTCTGGCCCAGTACTTC
>14|NA|NA|TRBV7-3|TRBJ2-3
CASSFQGGADTQYF
TGTGCCAGCAGCTTTCAGGGGGGCGCAGATACGCAGTATTTT
>15|NA|NA|TRBV20-1|TRBJ2-5
CSASPIRGSQETQYF
TGCAGTGCTAGTCCGATTAGGGGATCTCAAGAGACCCAGTACTTC
>12|NA|NA|TRBV30|TRBJ1-5
CAWSAVNQPQHF
TGTGCCTGGAGCGCGGTCAATCAGCCCCAGCATTTT
>14|NA|NA|TRBV11-2|TRBJ1-5
CASSLGTANQPQHF
TGTGCCAGCAGCTTAGGGACAGCGAATCAGCCCCAGCATTTT
>14|NA|NA|TRBV2|TRBJ2-5
CASTGLGAEETQYF
TGTGCCAGCACTGGGTTGGGGGCTGAAGAGACCCAGTACTTC
>16|NA|TRBD1|TRBV20-1|TRBJ2-3
CSARDIQGAPTDTQYF
TGCAGTGCTAGAGACATACAGGGGGCCCCTACAGATACGCAGTATTTT
>17|NA|NA|TRBV28|TRBJ1-2
CASSTGGVPSASYGYTF
TGTGCCAGCAGTACCGGGGGAGTCCCCTCCGCTTCCTATGGCTACACCTTC
>13|NA|NA|TRBV27|TRBJ1-5
CASRGSLGQPQHF
TGTGCCAGCAGGGGGTCTTTAGGTCAGCCCCAGCATTTT
>11|few|NA|TRBV24-1|TRBJ2-3
CATSSTDTQYF
TGTGCCACCAGCAGCACAGATACGCAGTATTTT
>14|NA|NA|TRBV19|TRBJ1-2
CASSIEGKWNGYTF
TGTGCCAGTAGTATTGAGGGGAAATGGAACGGCTACACCTTC
>13|NA|NA|TRBV5-1|TRBJ2-5
CASSSGTRETQYF
TGCGCCAGCAGCTCCGGGACTCGGGAGACCCAGTACTTC
>12|NA|NA|TRBV20-1|TRBJ1-2
CSASDRIYGYTF
TGCAGTGCTTCGGACAGAATCTATGGCTACACCTTC
>14|NA|NA|TRBV12-3/TRBV12-4|TRBJ1-1
CASSLRQVNTEAFF
TGTGCCAGCAGTTTACGTCAGGTGAACACTGAAGCTTTCTTT
>16|NA|NA|TRBV14|TRBJ1-1
CASSQEEGTMNTEAFF
TGTGCCAGCAGCCAAGAGGAGGGAACAATGAACACTGAAGCTTTCTTT
>13|few|NA|TRBV7-9|TRBJ1-5
CASSLDVEQPQHF
TGTGCCAGCAGCTTAGATGTGGAACAGCCCCAGCATTTT